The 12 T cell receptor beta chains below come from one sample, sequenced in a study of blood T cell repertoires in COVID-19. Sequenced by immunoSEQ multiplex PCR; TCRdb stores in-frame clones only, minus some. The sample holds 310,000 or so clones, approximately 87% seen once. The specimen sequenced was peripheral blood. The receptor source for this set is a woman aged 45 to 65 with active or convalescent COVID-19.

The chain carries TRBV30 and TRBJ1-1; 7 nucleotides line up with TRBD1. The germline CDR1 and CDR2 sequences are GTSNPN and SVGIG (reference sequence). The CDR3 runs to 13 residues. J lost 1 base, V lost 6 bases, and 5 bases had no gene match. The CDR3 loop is CACRQGSNTEAFF. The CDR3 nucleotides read TGTGCCTGCAGACAGGGTTCGAACACTGAAGCTTTCTTT.

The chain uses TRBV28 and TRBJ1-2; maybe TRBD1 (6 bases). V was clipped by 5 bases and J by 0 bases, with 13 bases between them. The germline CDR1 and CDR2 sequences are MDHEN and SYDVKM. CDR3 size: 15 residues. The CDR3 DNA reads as TGTGCCAGCAGTCTCCTAGGACAGACTAACTATGGCTACACCTTC. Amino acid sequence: CASSLLGQTNYGYTF.

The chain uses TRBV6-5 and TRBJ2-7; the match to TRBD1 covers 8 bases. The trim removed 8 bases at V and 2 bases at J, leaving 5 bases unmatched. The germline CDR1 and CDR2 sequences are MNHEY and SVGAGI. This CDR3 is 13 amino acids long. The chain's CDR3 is CASSNRGTYEQYF. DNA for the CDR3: TGTGCCAGCTCAAACAGGGGGACCTACGAGCAGTACTTC.

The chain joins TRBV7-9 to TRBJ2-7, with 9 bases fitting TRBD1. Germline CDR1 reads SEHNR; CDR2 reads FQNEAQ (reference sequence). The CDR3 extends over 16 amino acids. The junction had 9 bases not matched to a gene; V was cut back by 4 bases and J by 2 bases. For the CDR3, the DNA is TGTGCCAGCAGCTCAAAGCCGGGACAGGGCACCTACGAGCAGTACTTC. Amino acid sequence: CASSSKPGQGTYEQYF. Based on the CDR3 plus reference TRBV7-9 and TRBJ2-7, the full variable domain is DTGVSQNPRHKITKRGQNVTFRCDPISEHNRLYWYRQTLGQGPEFLTYFQNEAQLEKSRLLSDRFSAERPKGSFSTLEIQRTEQGDSAMYLCASSSKPGQGTYEQYFGPGTRLTVT.

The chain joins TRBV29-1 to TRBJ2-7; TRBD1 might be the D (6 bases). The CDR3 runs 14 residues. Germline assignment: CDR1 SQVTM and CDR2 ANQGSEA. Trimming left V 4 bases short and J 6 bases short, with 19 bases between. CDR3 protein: CSVAWGQGTGEQYF. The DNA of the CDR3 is TGCAGCGTTGCATGGGGGCAGGGTACGGGCGAGCAGTACTTC.

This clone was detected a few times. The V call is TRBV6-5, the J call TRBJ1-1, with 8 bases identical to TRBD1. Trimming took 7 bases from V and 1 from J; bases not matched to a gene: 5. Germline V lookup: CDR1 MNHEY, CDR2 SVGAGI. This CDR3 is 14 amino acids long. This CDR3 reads CASTRQGTNTEAFF. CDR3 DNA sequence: TGTGCCAGCACAAGACAGGGGACGAACACTGAAGCTTTCTTT.

The CDR3 DNA is TGTGCCAGCAGTTTATACCCCGGACAGGGAAGTTATGGCTACACCTTC. Its protein is CASSLYPGQGSYGYTF. The chain links TRBV27 to TRBJ1-2; 8 nucleotides align to TRBD1. The CDR3 spans 16 residues. Germline CDR1 reads MNHEY; CDR2 reads SMNVEV (reference sequence). With 1 base clipped from V and 5 bases from J, the junction kept 9 bases outside the gene matches.

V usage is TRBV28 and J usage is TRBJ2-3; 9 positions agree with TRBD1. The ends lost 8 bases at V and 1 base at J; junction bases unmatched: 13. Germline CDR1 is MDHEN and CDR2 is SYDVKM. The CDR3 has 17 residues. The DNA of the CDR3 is TGTGCCAGCCAGGAAGCTCGGACAGGGGCACGCACAGATACGCAGTATTTT. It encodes CASQEARTGARTDTQYF.

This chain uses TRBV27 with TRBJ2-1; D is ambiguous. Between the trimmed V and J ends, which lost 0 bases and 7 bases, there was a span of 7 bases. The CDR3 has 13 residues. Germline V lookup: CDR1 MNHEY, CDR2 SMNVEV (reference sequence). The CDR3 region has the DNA TGTGCCAGCAGTTTATCAGCCAGGAATGAGCAGTTCTTC. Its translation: CASSLSARNEQFF.

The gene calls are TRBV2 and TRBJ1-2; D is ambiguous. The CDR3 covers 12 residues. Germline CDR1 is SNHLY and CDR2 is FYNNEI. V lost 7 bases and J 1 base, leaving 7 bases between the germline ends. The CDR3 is CASKTGNYGYTF. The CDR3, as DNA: TGTGCCAGCAAAACCGGTAACTATGGCTACACCTTC.

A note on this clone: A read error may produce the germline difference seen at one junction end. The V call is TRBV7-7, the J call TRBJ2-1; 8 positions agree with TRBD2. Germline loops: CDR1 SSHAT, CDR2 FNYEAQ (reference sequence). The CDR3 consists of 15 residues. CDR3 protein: CASSLNGRASDEQFF. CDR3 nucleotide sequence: TGTGCTAGCAGCTTAAACGGGAGGGCCTCAGATGAGCAGTTCTTC.

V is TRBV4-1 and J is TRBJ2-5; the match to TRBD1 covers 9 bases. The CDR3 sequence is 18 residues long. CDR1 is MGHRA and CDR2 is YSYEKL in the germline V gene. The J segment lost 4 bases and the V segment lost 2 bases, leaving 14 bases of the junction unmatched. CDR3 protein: CASSQLPRRDRVVETQYF. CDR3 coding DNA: TGCGCCAGCAGCCAACTACCCCGCAGGGACAGGGTGGTAGAGACCCAGTACTTC.